This T cell receptor (beta chain) was sequenced in a study of blood T cell repertoires in COVID-19. V was cut by 6 bases and J by 0 bases, with 11 bases left in between. The CDR3 runs 14 residues. Germline CDR1 reads LNHDA; CDR2 reads SQIVND (reference sequence). Profiling relied on immunoSEQ multiplex PCR, and the TCRdb table lists in-frame clones only, not all of them. The profile shows roughly 350,000 clones, 85% of them singletons. The sample comprised peripheral blood. The clonotype originates from a woman between 18 and 30 years old with acute or convalescent COVID-19. The chain joins TRBV19 to TRBJ1-2; possible D gene TRBD1, 5 bases. CDR3 residues: CASSPRDSNYGYTF. The CDR3 DNA is TGTGCCAGTAGCCCCCGGGACTCTAACTATGGCTACACCTTC.